At least ten counts were recorded for the clone carrying this T cell receptor (beta chain). Its antigen is as yet unknown. These data are taken from a study of T cells after yellow fever vaccination. The wider study: Fractions with few cells were prepared using SMART-Seq v4 Ultra Low Input. Study-level points and caveats: It was the secondary response that reached its peak faster, day 5 versus 15, but it was weaker. Re-detected after boosting: most primary clones, around 97% of CD4 and over 80% of CD8.

The study made its TCR cDNA through 5'RACE template switching. That step introduced a universal primer site along with UMIs. Each CDR3 protein gets one entry after TCRdb re-called the 5' RACE reads with MiXCR. The sample holds about 300,000 distinct CDR3 sequences, 8.5% to 10% seen once. Trimming cost V 5 bases and J 2 bases, with 13 bases left between them. The CDR3 length is 16 residues. CDR1 is SNHLY and CDR2 is FYNNEI in the germline V gene. The sample here was CD4+ T cells sorted from PBMCs, taken 5 days after the yellow fever booster vaccination. V and J are TRBV2 and TRBJ2-6; D is unresolved. This TCR was sampled from a man between 18 and 35 years old who received the YFV17D yellow fever vaccine. CDR3 DNA: TGTGCCAGCAGTTTGGGAAGACTGACTGGGGCCAACGTCCTGACTTTC. Translated: CASSLGRLTGANVLTF.